This is a list of T cell receptor beta chains from one sample in a study of spatial heterogeneity in lung cancer. MiXCR was run by TCRdb on the 5' RACE reads, yielding one entry per CDR3 protein. The sample includes 4,200 or so distinct CDR3 sequences, 10% to 14% seen only once; the top ten take about 56%. The specimen was lung tumor tissue, collected at surgery. These receptors were obtained from a male donor with early-stage non-small cell lung cancer. Each CDR3 is given with its conserved first and last residue. Each record gives: clone size, D gene, V gene, J gene, CDR3 protein, CDR3 DNA. The D gene is left open where the match is weak. Clone size is stated in some rows and not others, as once, few, many or a class when expanded.

clone_size: few; d_call: -; v_call: TRBV5-6; j_call: TRBJ1-5; cdr3_aa: CASSFGALGNQPQHF; cdr3_nt: TGTGCCAGCAGCTTCGGGGCATTGGGCAATCAGCCCCAGCATTTT
clone_size: medium-sized; d_call: TRBD1; v_call: TRBV6-6; j_call: TRBJ2-2; cdr3_aa: CASTPMEGTGITGELFF; cdr3_nt: TGTGCCAGCACCCCAATGGAGGGGACAGGGATCACCGGGGAGCTGTTTTTT
clone_size: few; d_call: -; v_call: TRBV20-1; j_call: TRBJ1-1; cdr3_aa: CSARPLQGRAFF; cdr3_nt: TGCAGTGCTAGACCGCTACAGGGACGAGCTTTCTTT
clone_size: -; d_call: -; v_call: TRBV20-1; j_call: TRBJ2-7; cdr3_aa: CSARADRNSYEQYF; cdr3_nt: TGCAGTGCTAGGGCCGACAGGAACTCCTACGAGCAGTACTTC
clone_size: -; d_call: TRBD1; v_call: TRBV18; j_call: TRBJ2-7; cdr3_aa: CASSPVAGGDYEQYF; cdr3_nt: TGTGCCAGCTCACCGGTGGCAGGGGGTGATTACGAGCAGTACTTC
clone_size: medium-sized; d_call: TRBD2; v_call: TRBV4-1; j_call: TRBJ2-3; cdr3_aa: CASSQDSGGANTQYF; cdr3_nt: TGCGCCAGCAGCCAAGACAGCGGGGGGGCAAATACGCAGTATTTT
clone_size: -; d_call: -; v_call: TRBV7-2; j_call: TRBJ2-4; cdr3_aa: CASSSTSTGSIQYF; cdr3_nt: TGTGCCAGCAGCTCAACCAGCACAGGGAGCATTCAGTACTTC
clone_size: medium-sized; d_call: -; v_call: TRBV20-1; j_call: TRBJ2-4; cdr3_aa: CSAASGAAKNIQYF; cdr3_nt: TGCAGTGCCGCGAGTGGGGCAGCCAAAAACATTCAGTACTTC
clone_size: -; d_call: TRBD2; v_call: TRBV6-6; j_call: TRBJ2-3; cdr3_aa: CASSYPQRGTNTDTQYF; cdr3_nt: TGTGCCAGCAGTTACCCCCAGCGGGGGACTAACACAGATACGCAGTATTTT
clone_size: large; d_call: -; v_call: TRBV5-1; j_call: TRBJ2-7; cdr3_aa: CASTDGASGNEQYF; cdr3_nt: TGCGCCAGCACGGACGGAGCCTCCGGGAACGAGCAGTACTTC
clone_size: few; d_call: -; v_call: TRBV7-2; j_call: TRBJ2-1; cdr3_aa: CASQGGGNSYNEQFF; cdr3_nt: TGTGCCAGTCAAGGTGGCGGGAACTCCTACAATGAGCAGTTCTTC
clone_size: -; d_call: TRBD1; v_call: TRBV6-1; j_call: TRBJ2-5; cdr3_aa: CASSEIGTGKETQYF; cdr3_nt: TGTGCCAGCAGTGAAATTGGGACAGGGAAAGAGACCCAGTACTTC
clone_size: medium-sized; d_call: TRBD1; v_call: TRBV9; j_call: TRBJ1-2; cdr3_aa: CASSVKTGGSYGYTF; cdr3_nt: TGTGCCAGCAGCGTGAAGACAGGGGGTAGCTATGGCTACACCTTC
clone_size: -; d_call: TRBD1; v_call: TRBV28; j_call: TRBJ2-7; cdr3_aa: CASSRGGRDEQYF; cdr3_nt: TGTGCCAGCAGTCGAGGGGGCCGGGACGAGCAGTACTTC
clone_size: -; d_call: -; v_call: TRBV29-1; j_call: TRBJ2-1; cdr3_aa: CSARFYEQFF; cdr3_nt: TGCAGCGCCAGGTTTTATGAGCAGTTCTTC
clone_size: few; d_call: TRBD2; v_call: TRBV12-3/TRBV12-4; j_call: TRBJ2-2; cdr3_aa: CASSLSGMSTGELFF; cdr3_nt: TGTGCCAGCAGTCTCAGCGGGATGTCCACCGGGGAGCTGTTTTTT
clone_size: -; d_call: TRBD1; v_call: TRBV4-1; j_call: TRBJ1-4; cdr3_aa: CASSRRTGTGATGWEKLFF; cdr3_nt: TGCGCCAGCAGCCGCCGCACCGGGACAGGTGCCACCGGTTGGGAAAAACTGTTTTTT
clone_size: few; d_call: TRBD2; v_call: TRBV7-2; j_call: TRBJ2-3; cdr3_aa: CASSPPGGDYGEQYF; cdr3_nt: TGTGCCAGCAGCCCCCCGGGGGGGGACTACGGGGAGCAGTATTTT
clone_size: few; d_call: TRBD1; v_call: TRBV11-2; j_call: TRBJ1-3; cdr3_aa: CASSLTDRAHSGNTIYF; cdr3_nt: TGTGCCAGCAGCCTGACTGACAGGGCCCACTCTGGAAACACCATATATTTT
clone_size: few; d_call: -; v_call: TRBV11-3; j_call: TRBJ2-2; cdr3_aa: CASSFGNTGELFF; cdr3_nt: TGTGCCAGCAGCTTTGGGAACACCGGGGAGCTGTTTTTT
clone_size: many; d_call: -; v_call: TRBV6-5; j_call: TRBJ2-3; cdr3_aa: CASSYSREFTDTQYF; cdr3_nt: TGTGCCAGCAGTTACTCGCGAGAATTCACAGATACGCAGTATTTT
clone_size: -; d_call: -; v_call: TRBV7-2; j_call: TRBJ2-5; cdr3_aa: CASRRGHQETQYF; cdr3_nt: TGTGCCAGCAGACGGGGACATCAAGAGACCCAGTACTTC
clone_size: few; d_call: -; v_call: TRBV30; j_call: TRBJ2-1; cdr3_aa: CAWSSTGLKNEQFF; cdr3_nt: TGTGCCTGGAGTAGTACAGGTCTGAAGAATGAGCAGTTCTTC
clone_size: few; d_call: TRBD1; v_call: TRBV5-8; j_call: TRBJ2-7; cdr3_aa: CASSRDRTYEQYF; cdr3_nt: TGTGCCAGCAGCCGGGACAGGACGTACGAGCAGTACTTC
clone_size: few; d_call: -; v_call: TRBV20-1; j_call: TRBJ1-1; cdr3_aa: CSAGRGMDTEAFF; cdr3_nt: TGCAGTGCTGGCAGGGGAATGGACACTGAAGCTTTCTTT
clone_size: medium-sized; d_call: -; v_call: TRBV29-1; j_call: TRBJ1-1; cdr3_aa: CSAPGLSSTEAFF; cdr3_nt: TGCAGCGCCCCGGGCCTTTCCAGCACTGAAGCTTTCTTT
clone_size: -; d_call: -; v_call: TRBV18; j_call: TRBJ2-6; cdr3_aa: CASSADRSYSGANVLTF; cdr3_nt: TGTGCCAGCTCAGCCGACAGGAGCTACTCTGGGGCCAACGTCCTGACTTTC
clone_size: medium-sized; d_call: -; v_call: TRBV18; j_call: TRBJ1-5; cdr3_aa: CASSPRQGPTEPQHF; cdr3_nt: TGTGCCAGCTCACCACGGCAGGGGCCCACGGAGCCCCAGCATTTT
clone_size: -; d_call: -; v_call: TRBV10-2; j_call: TRBJ1-1; cdr3_aa: CASSAVAGAKNTEAFF; cdr3_nt: TGCGCCAGCAGCGCCGTGGCAGGGGCCAAGAACACTGAAGCTTTCTTT
clone_size: few; d_call: -; v_call: TRBV7-8; j_call: TRBJ1-6; cdr3_aa: CASSLRTGMVRRPSPLHF; cdr3_nt: TGTGCCAGCAGCCTACGCACAGGGATGGTGCGAAGACCTTCACCCCTCCACTTT
clone_size: medium-sized; d_call: -; v_call: TRBV5-1; j_call: TRBJ2-2; cdr3_aa: CASSFTEGFTGELFF; cdr3_nt: TGCGCCAGCAGCTTCACGGAGGGGTTCACCGGGGAGCTGTTTTTT
clone_size: medium-sized; d_call: TRBD1; v_call: TRBV19; j_call: TRBJ2-6; cdr3_aa: CASREDRDGANVLTF; cdr3_nt: TGTGCCAGTAGGGAGGACAGGGATGGGGCCAACGTCCTGACTTTC
clone_size: few; d_call: -; v_call: TRBV12-3/TRBV12-4; j_call: TRBJ1-3; cdr3_aa: CASSLAAGSFSGNTIYF; cdr3_nt: TGTGCCAGCAGTTTAGCGGCAGGGTCCTTCTCTGGAAACACCATATATTTT
clone_size: few; d_call: -; v_call: TRBV11-1; j_call: TRBJ2-7; cdr3_aa: CASSFRRDPGLYEQYF; cdr3_nt: TGTGCCAGCAGCTTCCGCCGGGACCCTGGGTTGTACGAGCAGTACTTC
clone_size: -; d_call: -; v_call: TRBV7-2; j_call: TRBJ2-3; cdr3_aa: CASSSSVSTDTQYF; cdr3_nt: TGTGCCAGCAGCTCGTCCGTAAGCACAGATACGCAGTATTTT
clone_size: few; d_call: TRBD1; v_call: TRBV5-1; j_call: TRBJ2-1; cdr3_aa: CASSQGVFNEQFF; cdr3_nt: TGCGCCAGCAGTCAGGGGGTTTTCAATGAGCAGTTCTTC
clone_size: -; d_call: TRBD1; v_call: TRBV19; j_call: TRBJ1-4; cdr3_aa: CASSAPGGLSEKLFF; cdr3_nt: TGTGCCAGTAGTGCCCCAGGGGGCTTGAGTGAAAAACTGTTTTTT
clone_size: few; d_call: TRBD2; v_call: TRBV27; j_call: TRBJ2-1; cdr3_aa: CASLSGGAGSYNEQFF; cdr3_nt: TGTGCCAGCCTAAGCGGGGGGGCCGGGTCCTACAATGAGCAGTTCTTC
clone_size: few; d_call: -; v_call: TRBV7-7; j_call: TRBJ1-1; cdr3_aa: CAGQQGWNTEAFF; cdr3_nt: TGTGCCGGCCAACAGGGTTGGAACACTGAAGCTTTCTTT
clone_size: few; d_call: -; v_call: TRBV6-5; j_call: TRBJ1-1; cdr3_aa: CASRRGRNTEAFF; cdr3_nt: TGTGCCAGCCGACGGGGGCGGAACACTGAAGCTTTCTTT
clone_size: -; d_call: -; v_call: TRBV20-1; j_call: TRBJ2-3; cdr3_aa: CSGSGTYLKTQYF; cdr3_nt: TGCAGTGGATCCGGGACCTACCTAAAAACGCAGTATTTT
clone_size: few; d_call: -; v_call: TRBV10-2; j_call: TRBJ2-3; cdr3_aa: CASKKGTSTDTQYF; cdr3_nt: TGCGCCAGCAAAAAGGGAACTTCCACAGATACGCAGTATTTT
clone_size: medium-sized; d_call: -; v_call: TRBV20-1; j_call: TRBJ1-4; cdr3_aa: CSASGGSLGEKLFF; cdr3_nt: TGCAGTGCTTCCGGAGGCTCCCTGGGGGAAAAACTGTTTTTT
clone_size: few; d_call: TRBD1; v_call: TRBV7-2; j_call: TRBJ1-6; cdr3_aa: CASSPGTEYNSPLHF; cdr3_nt: TGTGCCAGCAGCCCCGGGACAGAATATAATTCACCCCTCCACTTT
clone_size: few; d_call: -; v_call: TRBV5-1; j_call: TRBJ2-3; cdr3_aa: CASSNDEADTQYF; cdr3_nt: TGCGCCAGCAGCAATGACGAGGCAGATACGCAGTATTTT
clone_size: -; d_call: TRBD1; v_call: TRBV11-3; j_call: TRBJ1-4; cdr3_aa: CASSYMTGNEKLFF; cdr3_nt: TGTGCCAGCAGCTACATGACAGGGAATGAAAAACTGTTTTTT
clone_size: -; d_call: -; v_call: TRBV7-2; j_call: TRBJ1-3; cdr3_aa: CASSLQPSGNTIYF; cdr3_nt: TGTGCCAGCAGCTTACAGCCTTCTGGAAACACCATATATTTT